This TCR beta chain was identified in a study of lymphopenia after photon versus proton radiotherapy. General observations from the study: Authors raise, but do not show, better survival with proton therapy. After lymphocyte nadir, photon-treated repertoires showed oligoclonal expansion, especially CD8+ Temra. Proton therapy kept repertoires fairly stable, unlike photons, which gained effector/memory cells.

Germline CDR1 and CDR2: MNHEY and SMNVEV (reference sequence). This CDR3 has 16 amino acids. V lost 6 bases, J lost 0 bases, and 17 bases lay in between. With respect to this clone: The antigen remains unidentified.

The method was immunoSEQ multiplex PCR; TCRdb's version includes in-frame clones alone and lacks a portion of them. The top ten hold under 14% of the sample, which has some 70,000 clones, 87% seen once. Sample: peripheral blood, taken from a patient treated with proton-based radiotherapy. This TCR was recovered from a man of 80 years or more with esophageal cancer. This chain connects TRBV27 to TRBJ1-1; possible D gene TRBD1, 5 bases. CDR3 nucleotides: TGTGCCAGCAGGAGAGGCGTTGGGGCAGTGAACACTGAAGCTTTCTTT. Translating it yields CASRRGVGAVNTEAFF.